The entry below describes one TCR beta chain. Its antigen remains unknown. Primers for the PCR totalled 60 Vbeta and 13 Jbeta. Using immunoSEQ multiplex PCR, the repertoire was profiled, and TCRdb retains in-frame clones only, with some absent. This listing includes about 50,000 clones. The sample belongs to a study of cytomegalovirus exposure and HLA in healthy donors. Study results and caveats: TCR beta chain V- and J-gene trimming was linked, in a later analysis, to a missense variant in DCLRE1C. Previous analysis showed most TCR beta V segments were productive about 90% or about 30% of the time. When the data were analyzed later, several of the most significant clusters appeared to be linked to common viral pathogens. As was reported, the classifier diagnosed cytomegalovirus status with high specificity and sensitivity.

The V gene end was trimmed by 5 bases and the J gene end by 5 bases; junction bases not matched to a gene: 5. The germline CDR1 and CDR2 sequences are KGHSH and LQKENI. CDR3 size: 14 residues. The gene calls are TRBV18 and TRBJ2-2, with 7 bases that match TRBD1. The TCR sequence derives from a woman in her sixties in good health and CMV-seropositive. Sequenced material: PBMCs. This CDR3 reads CASSLGQTTGELFF. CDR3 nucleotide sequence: TGTGCCAGCTCATTGGGACAGACTACCGGGGAGCTGTTTTTT.